Detailed here is one TCR beta chain. Antigen unknown. Libraries were prepared by immunoSEQ multiplex PCR; TCRdb keeps only in-frame clonotypes and omits some of them. The sample holds about 84,000 clones, 81% seen once. The sample's time point: week 47, end of study. Vaccination used 300 ug of mutant IDH1 20-mer peptide per dose, with topical imiquimod. Administration of eight vaccinations to patients took place in weeks 1, 3, 5, 7, 11, 15, 19, 23. The data belong to a study of a mutant IDH1 vaccine in newly diagnosed glioma. The overall study: First vaccine doses came 4-6 weeks after radiotherapy alone, or with temozolomide cycles. Held at week 35, visit V12 was the safety follow-up, and visit V13 followed at week 47. Findings and caveats of the study: No link was apparently found between pseudoprogression and changes in top peripheral T cell clonotypes.

V shed 0 bases and J shed 8 bases, with 5 bases lying between them. The CDR3 runs to 12 residues. Germline CDR1 reads SGDLS; CDR2 reads YYNGEE. The clonotype comes from a man aged 40-49 years with glioma. Sequences were derived from PBMCs, sampled from a glioma patient whose treatment included an IDH1 peptide vaccine. This rearrangement joins TRBV9 to TRBJ1-4; D not certain. In nucleotides, the CDR3 is TGTGCCAGCAGCGTAGGTAAAGAAAAACTGTTTTTT. Translating it yields CASSVGKEKLFF.